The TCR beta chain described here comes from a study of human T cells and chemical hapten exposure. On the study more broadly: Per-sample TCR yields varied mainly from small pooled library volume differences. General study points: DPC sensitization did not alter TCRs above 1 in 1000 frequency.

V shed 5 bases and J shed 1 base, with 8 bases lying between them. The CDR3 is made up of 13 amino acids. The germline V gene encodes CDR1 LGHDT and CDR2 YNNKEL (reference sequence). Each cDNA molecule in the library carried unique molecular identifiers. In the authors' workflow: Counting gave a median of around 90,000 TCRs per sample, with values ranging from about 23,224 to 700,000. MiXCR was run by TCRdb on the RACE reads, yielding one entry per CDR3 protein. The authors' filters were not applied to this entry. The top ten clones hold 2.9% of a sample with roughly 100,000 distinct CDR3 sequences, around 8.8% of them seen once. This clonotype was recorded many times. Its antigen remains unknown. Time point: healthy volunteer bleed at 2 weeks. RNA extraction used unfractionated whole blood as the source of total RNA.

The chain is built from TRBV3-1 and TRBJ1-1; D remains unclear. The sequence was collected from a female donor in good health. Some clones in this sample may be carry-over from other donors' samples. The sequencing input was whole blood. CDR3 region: CASSKGPNTEAFF. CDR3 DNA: TGTGCCAGCAGCAAAGGGCCGAACACTGAAGCTTTCTTT. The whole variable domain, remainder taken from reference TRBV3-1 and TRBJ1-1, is DTAVSQTPKYLVTQMGNDKSIKCEQNLGHDTMYWYKQDSKKFLKIMFSYNNKELIINETVPNRFSPKSPDKAHLNLHINSLELGDSAVYFCASSKGPNTEAFFGQGTRLTVV.